Each of the 10 T cell receptor beta chains below was sequenced from the same sample in a study of blood T cell repertoires in COVID-19 (dated by TCRdb to about 2020). Library preparation used the immunoSEQ multiplex PCR assay. Imported from immuneACCESS, the table was reduced by TCRdb to in-frame sequences with V and J called. These copies leave out some clones; in studies compared against another copy, an unresolved V gene accounts for under half, and the cause of the remainder is not known. This sample holds around 160,000 clones; about four fifths were observed only once. Together, the top ten hold roughly 8.8% of the sample. Sequencing was carried out using peripheral blood. These TCRs come from a human donor with acute or convalescent COVID-19. The donor label of this sample is uncertain.

The rearrangement uses TRBV2 and TRBJ1-5, with D perhaps TRBD1 (6 bases). Germline values: CDR1 SNHLY, CDR2 FYNNEI. Trimming cost V 4 bases and J 4 bases, with 14 bases left between them. This CDR3 has 15 residues. The DNA for the CDR3 is TGTGCCAGCAGTGGACAGTTACAGGGAAATCAGCCCCAGCATTTT. Its protein is CASSGQLQGNQPQHF.

This clone was seen at least ten times. V usage is TRBV13 and J usage is TRBJ1-2; tentative D call: TRBD1 (5 bases). This CDR3 contains 12 residues. The germline gives CDR1 PRHDT, CDR2 FYEKMQ (reference sequence). The V gene lost 3 bases and the J gene lost 6 bases, with 8 bases spanning the gap. The CDR3 reads CASSLGGDGYTF. The CDR3 coding sequence is TGTGCCAGCAGCTTGGGGGGTGATGGCTACACCTTC.

This clone was seen only once. This CDR3 is CASSPGTGNQPQHF. CDR3 DNA sequence: TGCGCCAGCAGCCCCGGGACAGGGAATCAGCCCCAGCATTTT. The chain uses TRBV4-1 and TRBJ1-5; 9 nucleotides match TRBD1. The CDR3 consists of 14 residues. V was pared by 4 bases and J by 4 bases, with 2 bases of the junction left unmatched. Germline loops: CDR1 MGHRA, CDR2 YSYEKL.

The J gene is TRBJ2-7, the V gene TRBV6-5; perhaps TRBD2 as D (5 bases). Germline loops: CDR1 MNHEY, CDR2 SVGAGI. CDR3 length: 13 amino acids. Trimming shortened V by 6 bases and J by 3 bases, and 12 bases separated the two germline ends. The CDR3 nucleotides are TGTGCCAGCAGGACGGGGTTCATCTACGAGCAGTACTTC. As protein: CASRTGFIYEQYF.

This chain uses TRBV18 with TRBJ1-1; D unresolved. This CDR3 comprises 15 residues. V was trimmed by 6 bases and J by 0 bases, leaving 14 bases between them. Per the germline V gene, CDR1 is KGHSH and CDR2 is LQKENI. The CDR3 DNA sequence: TGTGCCAGCTCCCTCCCACGGGGATTGAACACTGAAGCTTTCTTT. Protein: CASSLPRGLNTEAFF. The whole variable domain, filled in from reference TRBV18 and TRBJ1-1, reads NAGVMQNPRHLVRRRGQEARLRCSPMKGHSHVYWYRQLPEEGLKFMVYLQKENIIDESGMPKERFSAEFPKEGPSILRIQQVVRGDSAAYFCASSLPRGLNTEAFFGQGTRLTVV.

V gene TRBV14 combines with J gene TRBJ1-6; D is perhaps TRBD1 (6 bases). Germline V CDR1 and CDR2: SGHDN, FVKESK. The CDR3 extends over 16 amino acids. Trimming cost V 3 bases and J 7 bases, with 16 bases left between them. CDR3 loop: CASSHLLQGSNSPLHF. The CDR3, as DNA: TGTGCCAGCAGCCACCTCTTACAGGGATCCAATTCACCCCTCCACTTT.

This clone was found a few times. The junction departs from the called germline gene at one end, perhaps through a read error. V gene TRBV2 combines with J gene TRBJ1-5, with TRBD1 as a possible D gene (5 bases). There are 15 residues in the CDR3. The V gene's germline CDR1 is SNHLY and CDR2 FYNNEI. CDR3 region: CASRWSREGNQLQHF. CDR3 bases: TGTGCCAGCCGGTGGAGCAGGGAGGGGAATCAGCTCCAGCATTTT. Looking up the rest from reference TRBV2 and TRBJ1-5 gives the full variable domain: EPEVTQTPSHQVTQMGQEVILRCVPISNHLYFYWYRQILGQKVEFLVSFYNNEISEKSEIFDDQFSVERPDGSNFTLKIRSTKLEDSAMYFCASRWSREGNQLQHFGDGTRLSIL.

This chain joins TRBV6-5 and TRBJ1-3; possibly TRBD1 for D (5 bases). The CDR3 is 14 amino acids. Trimming pared 5 bases from V and 4 bases from J, leaving 12 bases between. CDR1 and CDR2 (germline): MNHEY, SVGAGI. CDR3 amino acids: CASSPGGSGNTIYF. The DNA of the CDR3 is TGTGCCAGCAGTCCCGGGGGTTCAGGAAACACCATATATTTT.

The genes are TRBV5-6 and TRBJ2-2; 11 bases match TRBD1. Germline CDR1 reads SGHDT; CDR2 reads YYEEEE. V lost 3 bases and J lost 5; bases outside the gene matches: 9. The CDR3 is made up of 17 amino acids. CDR3 sequence: CASSSLGQGARTGELFF. The CDR3 DNA follows: TGTGCCAGCAGCTCACTAGGACAGGGGGCGCGTACCGGGGAGCTGTTTTTT.

The chain recombines TRBV3-1 (or the pseudogene TRBV3-2) with TRBJ2-3; 15 bases match TRBD2. V gave up 2 bases and J gave up 5 bases; unmatched junction bases: 11. The CDR3 spans 19 residues. Germline-derived CDR1 and CDR2 are LGHDT and YNNKEL (reference sequence). The CDR3 coding sequence is TGTGCCAGCAGCCAAAGGCATTGGACTAGCGGGGGGGCCGAAGATACGCAGTATTTT. Translating gives CASSQRHWTSGGAEDTQYF.